This record covers a single T cell receptor beta chain. Its cognate antigen is unknown. The data are from a study of T cells in Graves' hyperthyroidism and ophthalmopathy. Study-level results: Model output signaled ophthalmopathy a median roughly 6.1 months ahead of onset.

CDR1 is DFQATT, CDR2 SNEGSKA, per germline (reference sequence). The CDR3 has 19 residues. J was trimmed by 2 bases and V by 4 bases; bases with no gene match: 21. Template material for amplifying TCR beta CDR3 regions consisted of RNA transcripts. The TCR CDR3 was amplified in a first-round RT-PCR using the HTBI primer set. TCRdb re-analysed the multiplex PCR reads in MiXCR, keeping a single row per CDR3 protein. The table includes under 400,000 distinct CDR3 sequences, 16% detected once. The source is a young man with Graves' hyperthyroidism. Sequenced material: blood. The rearrangement uses TRBV20-1 and TRBJ1-2; 8 nucleotides match TRBD1. In nucleotides, the CDR3 is TGCAGTGCTATTCCCCCCCTGAGACAGGGGACGGGTAGCAACTATGGCTACACCTTC. This codes for CSAIPPLRQGTGSNYGYTF.